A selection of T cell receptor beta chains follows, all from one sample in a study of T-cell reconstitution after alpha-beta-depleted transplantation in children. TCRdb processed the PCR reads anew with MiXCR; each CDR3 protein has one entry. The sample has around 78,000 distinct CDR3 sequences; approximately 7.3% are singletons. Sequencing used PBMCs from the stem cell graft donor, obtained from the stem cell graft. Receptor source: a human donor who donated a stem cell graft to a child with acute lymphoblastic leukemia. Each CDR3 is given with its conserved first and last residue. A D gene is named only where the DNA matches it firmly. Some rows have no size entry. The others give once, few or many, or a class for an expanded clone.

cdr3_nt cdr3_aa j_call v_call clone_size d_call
TGCAGCGTTGAGGCTGGACACTCTATAAATGGCTACACCTTC CSVEAGHSINGYTF TRBJ1-2 TRBV29-1 few .
TGCAGTGCCTCGACAGGTCGGGACACTGAAGCTTTCTTT CSASTGRDTEAFF TRBJ1-1 TRBV20-1 many .
TGTGCCAGCAGCAGCTCCGGCGAGGAGACCCAGTACTTC CASSSSGEETQYF TRBJ2-5 TRBV7-9 . .
TGCAGTGCTAGGCCAGACAGGGAAGGAAAGGAAAAACTGTTTTTT CSARPDREGKEKLFF TRBJ1-4 TRBV20-1 . TRBD1
TGCAGTGCTAGGGAGGCGGGAGTCGGGCGGGCCGCGCAGTATTTT CSAREAGVGRAAQYF TRBJ2-3 TRBV20-1 many TRBD2
TGTGCCAGCAGCTTGGAATGGGGCACAGATACGCAGTATTTT CASSLEWGTDTQYF TRBJ2-3 TRBV5-5 many .
TGCAGTGCTAGAGATGAAACCGGTTCACCCCTCCACTTT CSARDETGSPLHF TRBJ1-6 TRBV20-1 many .
TGTGCCATCAGTGAAACCCGGAACACTGAAGCTTTCTTT CAISETRNTEAFF TRBJ1-1 TRBV10-3 few .
TGCGCCAGCAGACGGAGCCGGGACCAAGGCCGTAACACTGAAGCTTTCTTT CASRRSRDQGRNTEAFF TRBJ1-1 TRBV5-1 few .
TGTGCCAGCAGTGAAGCGCGGACACAACTATACGAGCAGTACTTC CASSEARTQLYEQYF TRBJ2-7 TRBV6-1 . .
TGTGCCAGCAGTTTGGCCAGAAGAAACATTCAGTACTTC CASSLARRNIQYF TRBJ2-4 TRBV12-3/TRBV12-4 many .
TGTGCCAGCTCACCGACGGCCTCGGATGGCTACACCTTC CASSPTASDGYTF TRBJ1-2 TRBV18 many .
TGCGCCAGCAGCAGGGAAGTTTTAGGCACAGATACGCAGTATTTT CASSREVLGTDTQYF TRBJ2-3 TRBV5-1 many .
TGTGCCAGCAGCTTGCAGGACCCGAAACCTTACAATGAGCAGTTCTTC CASSLQDPKPYNEQFF TRBJ2-1 TRBV7-8 many .
TGTGCCAGCACCCAGGTGGGACTAGTCGGCAATGAGCAGTTCTTC CASTQVGLVGNEQFF TRBJ2-1 TRBV6-2/TRBV6-3 . TRBD2
TGCGCCAGCAGCTTGGGTATCGGCAGGGATACTGAAGCTTTCTTT CASSLGIGRDTEAFF TRBJ1-1 TRBV5-1 many .
TGTGCCAGCAGCTTACTCTCCGGCTCCGAGCAGTACTTC CASSLLSGSEQYF TRBJ2-7 TRBV7-9 many .
TGCAGCGTTGCTGGGACAGCCTCCTACGAGCAGTACTTC CSVAGTASYEQYF TRBJ2-7 TRBV29-1 . TRBD1
TGTGCCAGCAGGCAATCCGGGCCCTGGGGAGATACGCAGTATTTT CASRQSGPWGDTQYF TRBJ2-3 TRBV6-1 many .
TGTGCCACCAGCAGAGAGGACAGTAGCTCCTACGAGCAGTACTTC CATSREDSSSYEQYF TRBJ2-7 TRBV15 . .
TGTGCCAGCAGTCCTTTAGGGAGTTACAATGAGCAGTTCTTC CASSPLGSYNEQFF TRBJ2-1 TRBV28 . .
TGCGCCAGCAGCCAAGGGGAGGGTCGAGAGCAGTACTTC CASSQGEGREQYF TRBJ2-7 TRBV4-3 many TRBD2
TGCAGTGCTAGAGACACAGGGCCGGACTCCTACGAGCAGTACTTC CSARDTGPDSYEQYF TRBJ2-7 TRBV20-1 many .
TGCGCCAGCAGCTTGGGCCCAGATCAGCCCCAGCATTTT CASSLGPDQPQHF TRBJ1-5 TRBV5-1 few .
TGTGCCAGCAGGGACTCAGGGGGGAATTCACCCCTCCACTTT CASRDSGGNSPLHF TRBJ1-6 TRBV25-1 many TRBD1
TGTGCCAGCAGCTCTACCACGTGGGCTGAAGCTTTCTTT CASSSTTWAEAFF TRBJ1-1 TRBV7-3 many .
TGTGCCAGCAGCTCGGGGCCCACGCAGTATTTT CASSSGPTQYF TRBJ2-3 TRBV12-3/TRBV12-4 many .
TGTGCCAGCATTGGTCTCCCCCTAAGTGGTTGTTACTTC CASIGLPLSGCYF TRBJ2-4 TRBV11-3 . .
TGCAGTGCTCGCAAGACGAACACTGAAGCTTTCTTT CSARKTNTEAFF TRBJ1-1 TRBV20-1 many .
TGTGCCATCGGGGGGGGGACAGGCCTTACCTACGAGCAGTACTTC CAIGGGTGLTYEQYF TRBJ2-7 TRBV10-3 many .
TGTGCCACCAGCCGAATGGGAGGCGGAGAGACCCAGTACTTC CATSRMGGGETQYF TRBJ2-5 TRBV15 . .
TGTGCCAGTAGTCCTTCCCCCTGGGACAGCCTTGCAACTAATGAAAAACTGTTTTTT CASSPSPWDSLATNEKLFF TRBJ1-4 TRBV19 . TRBD1
TGTGCCAGCAGTTTTAGACAGGAGCATCAGCCCCAGCATTTT CASSFRQEHQPQHF TRBJ1-5 TRBV12-3/TRBV12-4 many .
TGTGCCAGCATTCTTAAGGAGACCCAGTACTTC CASILKETQYF TRBJ2-5 TRBV6-5 few .
TGTGCCAGCAGGGGGGACAGAAGTAATGAAAAACTGTTTTTT CASRGDRSNEKLFF TRBJ1-4 TRBV12-3/TRBV12-4 many TRBD1
TGTGCCACCAGTGATTTCGGGACAGGGGGCCGATACAATGAGCAGTTCTTC CATSDFGTGGRYNEQFF TRBJ2-1 TRBV24-1 many TRBD1
TGTGCCAGCAGTCGACGGTCCGGGACAGGGGTCTACAATGAGCAGTTCTTC CASSRRSGTGVYNEQFF TRBJ2-1 TRBV6-2/TRBV6-3 many TRBD1
TGTGCCAGCAGCTCATTAGCGGGAGCGACCTACAATGAGCAGTTCTTC CASSSLAGATYNEQFF TRBJ2-1 TRBV7-9 many TRBD2
TGTGCCAGCACCCTGACAGGGTTGGGCGGGGAGCTGTTTTTT CASTLTGLGGELFF TRBJ2-2 TRBV11-1 . TRBD1
TGTGCCAGCAGCTTTGGACAGGGGGCGGATATAAATGGCTACACCTTC CASSFGQGADINGYTF TRBJ1-2 TRBV11-1 few TRBD1
TGTGCCAGCTGTTCCGGTGCTCTCCCGAATGAGCAGTTCTTC CASCSGALPNEQFF TRBJ2-1 TRBV6-2/TRBV6-3 few .
TGCAGTGCTAGAGATGGACTCTCGGACAGGGGGTCATCGTACGAGCAGTACTTC CSARDGLSDRGSSYEQYF TRBJ2-7 TRBV20-1 many TRBD1
TGCGCCAGTAGCCTGGGACCCTCGAACACTGAAGCTTTCTTT CASSLGPSNTEAFF TRBJ1-1 TRBV5-1 many .
TGCGCCAGCAGCTTGGAATCGCTAGATCGGTTCCATGAGCAGTTCTTC CASSLESLDRFHEQFF TRBJ2-1 TRBV5-1 many .